This entry concerns a single TCR beta chain. The antigen this receptor binds is unknown. The input lacks base qualities; no much larger clone sits a single base away. The entry originates in a study of long-term antiretroviral therapy in people with HIV (dated by TCRdb to between 2020 and 2023). About the investigation overall: The earliest samples were collected approximately a decade before the 2015 WHO recommendation for immediate ART, a period when ART was typically delayed until CD4 counts fell. Whether ART initiation and durable HIV suppression were associated with changes in peripheral blood TRB repertoire composition and diversity was tested in a retrospective serial study. From 30 adults with confirmed HIV infection, the cohort provided approximately 190 cryopreserved PBMC samples, gathered serially across a mean of about six years (range 1-12). Among the 25 to 30 participants with HIV, ten to eleven were female. Test extractions of a monoclonal T-cell line alongside approximately 34 polyclonal samples showed no cross-contamination during QIAcube processing. On the study overall, not on this receptor specifically: Because pre-ART samples had limited cell numbers, profiling was done on unsorted PBMC rather than on sorted CD4+ and CD8+ T cells. No data were available on ART adherence, viral resistance or therapy changes, limiting inferences about post-ART repertoire changes. Because PBMC availability was limited, only the TCR beta chain was sequenced, with no alpha chain pairing. Compared with controls, HIV repertoires had narrower CDR3 length ranges, and the network structure pointed to an antigen-experienced repertoire that shifted only slightly toward naive after ART. Expanded TRB clones identified before ART initiation dominated the repertoire across all time points, though the dominance fluctuated and decreased in many PLHIV after ART. ART initiation was associated with a significant increase in TRB diversity, but diversity stayed significantly below transplant donor controls even after long-term ART. Samples dated from 2004 to 2017, and the ART regimens used may be less effective than current ones.

The cysteine opens and the phenylalanine closes a CDR3 of 17 amino acids. Just the 51-base CDR3 DNA is kept, in frame starting at base 1. V loses 0 bases at its end and J loses 7 bases; junction bases beyond the gene matches: 12. The germline V gene specifies LGHNA as CDR1 and YNFKEQ as CDR2. Inclusion was restricted to participants for whom at least one PBMC sample before ART initiation and at least two post-ART samples were available. Every participant with HIV received treatment in the United States of America. Cryopreserved samples of about 0.95-11 million PBMC were thawed and washed before DNA extraction. At the time of the earliest PBMC sample, participants with HIV were aged between about 20 and 54 years. Each participant contributed PBMC samples from 1-4 timepoints before ART initiation and 2-8 timepoints after ART initiation, with a median of 7 samples. Serial HIV viral load, CD4+ T-cell count, ART history and demographic data were obtained for every participant. Genomic DNA was extracted from unsorted PBMC with a Qiagen kit on a QIAcube, with processing performed in batches of 12 samples.

Sequencing of the TRB variable region was done with the immunoSEQ hsTCRB v3.0 assay at survey level resolution. A depth of roughly 40,000-55,000 T-cell genomes per sample was targeted for TRB sequencing. TRB libraries were pooled and sequenced on an Illumina MiSeq using a v3 150-cycle kit. The original methods were these. Analysis of repertoires was carried out in R inside a reproducible Nextflow workflow spanning QC, data transformation and analysis. LymphoSeq2, an R package for exploring AIRR-Seq data, was used to implement the custom analyses. Several samples yielding fewer than 5000 total TRB sequences were excluded, leaving more than 150 analyzed HIV repertoires. Of the roughly 190 retained HIV repertoires, almost 60 were collected before and about 130 after ART initiation. Each repertoire was downsampled to 5000 TRB nucleotide sequences, and summary statistics were averaged across 100 downsampling iterations. TRB sequences were retained for analysis only if CDR3 regions of at least seven amino acids were present. Diversity was assessed using a clonality score derived from Shannon entropy and using the Gini coefficient. In the repertoire networks, any two of the top 5000 CDR3 amino acid sequences were connected whenever the two sequences differed by an edit distance of one. Antigen specificity groups and MHC restriction were predicted for TRB CDR3 amino acid sequences with GLIPH2. To flag known associations with CMV, EBV, HIV or tissue antigens, CDR3 amino acid sequences were compared against VDJdb and McPAS-TCR. Pre-ART, post-ART and control groups were compared with Wilcoxon signed-rank tests and Holm-Bonferroni correction. Held by TCRdb, this immuneACCESS table contains in-frame sequences only and omits some clones. Under half of the omission traces to an unresolved V gene where checked; the cause of the rest is unknown. D and trimming come from the DNA, and the V and J calls and clone size come from that table. This sample gives some 20,000 clones in total; less than 85% of them show up just once. The top ten clonotypes cover roughly 15% of the sample.

The receptor was isolated from a woman younger than 45 with HIV. The sequencing here drew on unsorted PBMCs, taken 2.9 years after starting antiretroviral therapy. The chain joins TRBV4-2 to TRBJ1-3; TRBD1 fits 7 bases in the junction. The CDR3 protein sequence reads: CASSQEKWEGARNTIYF. The nucleotide sequence is TGTGCCAGCAGCCAAGAAAAGTGGGAGGGGGCTCGTAACACCATATATTTT.